The 6 T cell receptor beta chains reported below all come from one sample, sequenced in a study of blood T cell repertoires in COVID-19. The repertoire was sequenced with immunoSEQ multiplex PCR; TCRdb's copy has only in-frame clones and lacks some. The sample shows fewer than 300,000 clones, 75% to 90% of them seen only once. Specimen: peripheral blood. These receptors came from a woman aged 45-60 years with COVID-19, enrolled during active disease.

J is TRBJ1-1 and V is TRBV5-4; 10 bases agree with TRBD1. Germline V gene data show CDR1 as SGHNT and CDR2 as YYREEE (reference sequence). The trim removed 5 bases at V and 4 bases at J, leaving 17 bases unmatched. This CDR3 has 18 amino acids. CDR3 DNA: TGTGCCAGCAGACCCGAAGGGACAGGGGCGTGGGAGGGCACTGAAGCTTTCTTT. Residues: CASRPEGTGAWEGTEAFF.

The chain links TRBV5-1 to TRBJ2-7; no definite D call. Between the trimmed V and J ends, which lost 0 bases and 0 bases, there was a span of 10 bases. This CDR3 spans 15 amino acids. Germline loops: CDR1 SGHRS, CDR2 YFSETQ. The CDR3 DNA sequence: TGCGCCAGCAGCTTGGTTCCGTTTAGCTCCTACGAGCAGTACTTC. This codes for CASSLVPFSSYEQYF.

CDR3 DNA: TGTGCCAGCTCAATTGACCCGACAGGGCGAAATACGCAGTATTTT. Residues: CASSIDPTGRNTQYF. The genes are TRBV18 and TRBJ2-3; 7 nucleotides line up with TRBD1. Germline V CDR1 and CDR2: KGHSH, LQKENI. The CDR3 runs 15 residues. The ends lost 5 bases at V and 7 bases at J; junction bases unmatched: 12. Full variable domain (outside the CDR3, taken from reference TRBV18 and TRBJ2-3): NAGVMQNPRHLVRRRGQEARLRCSPMKGHSHVYWYRQLPEEGLKFMVYLQKENIIDESGMPKERFSAEFPKEGPSILRIQQVVRGDSAAYFCASSIDPTGRNTQYFGPGTRLTVL.

The CDR3 DNA follows: TGTGCCAGCAGATACAGCTCTGGGGCCAACGTCCTGACTTTC. It encodes CASRYSSGANVLTF. The chain recombines TRBV11-2 with TRBJ2-6; D uncertain. CDR3 length: 14 amino acids. Germline CDR1 SGHAT, CDR2 FQNNGV. V was shortened by 6 bases and J by 0 bases, with 6 bases between the two germline ends.

The chain joins TRBV7-2 to TRBJ1-1; unclear D gene. There are 15 residues in the CDR3. Trimming pared 1 base from V and 0 bases from J, leaving 9 bases between. CDR1 and CDR2 (germline): SGHTA, FQGNSA. CDR3 sequence: CASSLVLRLNTEAFF. CDR3 sequence (DNA): TGTGCCAGCAGCTTAGTATTACGGTTGAACACTGAAGCTTTCTTT.

The J gene is TRBJ2-2, the V gene TRBV30, with TRBD2 identical over 7 bases. V was pared by 4 bases and J by 7 bases, with 18 bases of the junction left unmatched. Germline lookup yields CDR1 GTSNPN and CDR2 SVGIG (reference sequence). The CDR3 is made up of 17 amino acids. The CDR3, as DNA: TGTGCCTGGAAAGGTTTACCTGGCGGGAGAATGCTCGGGGAGCTGTTTTTT. Its protein is CAWKGLPGGRMLGELFF. The whole variable domain, filled in from reference TRBV30 and TRBJ2-2, reads SQTIHQWPATLVQPVGSPLSLECTVEGTSNPNLYWYRQAAGRGLQLLFYSVGIGQISSEVPQNLSASRPQDRQFILSSKKLLLSDSGFYLCAWKGLPGGRMLGELFFGEGSRLTVL.